Presented here are 2 T cell receptor beta chains from one specimen sequenced in a study of T-cell reconstitution after alpha-beta-depleted transplantation in children. This sample's TCRbeta library carried unique molecular identifier barcodes. MiXCR, run by TCRdb on the PCR reads, gives a single entry per CDR3 protein. This table holds 250,000 to 400,000 distinct CDR3 sequences, 23% found once. This material consisted of PBMCs, mostly from graft donor cells, taken 180 days after TCRalphabeta/CD19-depleted stem cell transplant. The receptors derive from a male patient aged 10 to 17 who had a stem cell transplant for acute lymphoblastic leukemia, so the T cells may come from the graft donor.

This clonotype was counted at least ten times. This chain links TRBV29-1 with TRBJ2-3; TRBD2 agrees at 8 bases. Trimming took 0 bases from V and 4 from J; bases not matched to a gene: 6. CDR1 and CDR2 from the germline V gene are SQVTM and ANQGSEA. The CDR3 is 15 amino acids. The CDR3 spells CSVEDPGGEADTQYF. The CDR3 region has the DNA TGCAGCGTTGAAGACCCCGGGGGGGAGGCAGATACGCAGTATTTT.

This clonotype was seen just once. V usage is TRBV5-1 and J usage is TRBJ1-2; D remains ambiguous. Germline assignment: CDR1 SGHRS and CDR2 YFSETQ. The CDR3 extends over 13 amino acids. V was pared by 0 bases and J by 3 bases, with 6 bases between. CDR3 bases: TGCGCCAGCAGCTTGGAGCTGCACTATGGCTACACCTTC. Translation: CASSLELHYGYTF. Using reference TRBV5-1 and TRBJ1-2 for the parts outside the CDR3, the full variable domain is KAGVTQTPRYLIKTRGQQVTLSCSPISGHRSVSWYQQTPGQGLQFLFEYFSETQRNKGNFPGRFSGRQFSNSRSEMNVSTLELGDSALYLCASSLELHYGYTFGSGTRLTVV.